The 5 T cell receptor beta chains below all came from one sample that was sequenced in a study of T-cell reconstitution after alpha-beta-depleted transplantation in children. TCRbeta library preparation incorporated unique molecular identifiers. A single record per CDR3 protein comes from TCRdb applying MiXCR to the PCR reads. In the table there are 300,000 to 350,000 distinct CDR3 sequences, 23% of which are singletons. The sequencing here drew on PBMCs, mostly from graft donor cells, taken 180 days after TCRalphabeta/CD19-depleted stem cell transplant. These receptors were collected from a male patient aged 10 to 17 who had a stem cell transplant for acute lymphoblastic leukemia, so the T cells may come from the graft donor.

V gene TRBV21-1 combines with J gene TRBJ2-2; TRBD2 is the table's D call and was not checked against the DNA. TRBV21-1 is reported as a pseudogene. The CDR3 contains 15 residues. In DNA, the CDR3 is TGTGCCAGCGACTCGGGACTAGCGAACACCGGGGAGCTGTTTTTT. Amino acid sequence: CASDSGLANTGELFF.

The chain carries TRBV28 and TRBJ2-5; 10 positions agree with TRBD1. Trimming took 6 bases from V and 5 from J; bases not matched to a gene: 12. CDR1 and CDR2 from the germline V gene are MDHEN and SYDVKM. The CDR3 sequence is 16 residues long. The CDR3 nucleotides are TGTGCCAGCAGAGGGACCGGGACAGGGGAATGGGAGACCCAGTACTTC. Amino acid sequence: CASRGTGTGEWETQYF.

The CDR3 region is CASTSTGAVKQPQHF. For the CDR3, the DNA is TGTGCCAGCACCTCGACAGGGGCGGTTAAACAGCCCCAGCATTTT. The J gene is TRBJ1-5, the V gene TRBV12-3 or TRBV12-4; 8 bases are a match to TRBD1. The CDR3 is made up of 15 amino acids. V gave up 7 bases and J gave up 7 bases; unmatched junction bases: 12.

J is TRBJ1-1 and V is TRBV7-2; no definite D call. This CDR3 is 13 amino acids long. CDR1 and CDR2 from the germline V gene are SGHTA and FQGNSA. V gave up 1 base and J gave up 10 bases, with 13 bases separating them. The CDR3 DNA follows: TGTGCCAGCAGCTTAGGGGTAGCCACCCGAGCTTTCTTT. Translated, it gives CASSLGVATRAFF.

This clonotype was recorded a few times. V and J are TRBV9 and TRBJ1-2; a weak D match, TRBD1 (5 bases). Trimming removed 6 bases from V and 8 bases from J, with 20 bases in between. This CDR3 is 14 amino acids long. CDR1 and CDR2 (germline): SGDLS, YYNGEE. The CDR3 here is CASNNRPQAGGYTF. As DNA, the CDR3 is TGTGCCAGCAACAACAGACCACAGGCGGGCGGCTACACCTTC.